The 30 T cell receptor beta chains below all came from one sample that was sequenced in a study of blood T cell repertoires in COVID-19. Measured with immunoSEQ multiplex PCR; TCRdb has only the in-frame clones, and not every one. The sample contains some 99,000 clones, 81% of which appear only once. Sequenced input: peripheral blood. The receptors originated from an elderly woman with acute or convalescent COVID-19.

The rearrangement links TRBV29-1 to TRBJ2-3, with 8 bases that match TRBD2. V lost 4 bases and J lost 1; bases outside the gene matches: 7. Germline-derived CDR1 and CDR2 are SQVTM and ANQGSEA. The CDR3 has 15 amino acids. CDR3 sequence: CSVGQVAGRTDTQYF. CDR3 nucleotides: TGCAGCGTTGGACAGGTAGCGGGGCGCACAGATACGCAGTATTTT.

V and J are TRBV23-1 and TRBJ1-5; no clear D. TRBV23-1 is placed among ORFs of uncertain function. The CDR3 length is 16 residues. V shed 0 bases and J shed 1 base, with 10 bases lying between them. CDR3 amino acids: CASSQSPQLSNQPQHF. DNA for the CDR3: TGCGCCAGCAGTCAATCCCCCCAGTTGAGCAATCAGCCCCAGCATTTT.

This chain connects TRBV30 to TRBJ1-3; TRBD1 is a possible D gene (5 bases). Germline V gene lookup returns CDR1 GTSNPN and CDR2 SVGIG (reference sequence). The CDR3 totals 14 residues. V was pared by 3 bases and J by 2 bases, with 11 bases between. The CDR3 region has the DNA TGTGCCTGGAGCCGAGGAGGGGCTGGAAACACCATATATTTT. As protein: CAWSRGGAGNTIYF.

V gene TRBV11-1 combines with J gene TRBJ1-4, with TRBD1 matching over 8 bases. The CDR3 covers 13 residues. The trim removed 3 bases at V and 10 bases at J, leaving 4 bases unmatched. Germline CDR1 reads SGHAT; CDR2 reads FQDESV (reference sequence). CDR3 loop: CASSFDRGGKLFF. The CDR3, as DNA: TGTGCCAGCAGCTTCGACAGGGGCGGAAAACTGTTTTTT.

V and J are TRBV11-3 and TRBJ2-3, with 8 nucleotides matching TRBD1. Trimming cost V 1 base and J 3 bases; bases outside gene matches: 3. CDR3 length equals 15 residues. The germline gives CDR1 SGHNT, CDR2 YENEEA. The CDR3 sequence: CASSLGTGTTDTQYF. DNA of the CDR3: TGTGCCAGCAGCTTAGGGACAGGGACGACAGATACGCAGTATTTT.

This clone was counted between two and nine times. This sequence joins TRBV10-3 and TRBJ1-1; 7 bases align to TRBD1. V shed 1 base, J shed 5 bases, and the junction held 4 bases outside the gene matches. Looked up from germline, CDR1 is ENHRY and CDR2 is SYGVKD. CDR3 length equals 14 residues. The CDR3 spells CAISEFQQGTEAFF. In DNA, the CDR3 is TGTGCCATCAGTGAGTTCCAACAGGGGACTGAAGCTTTCTTT.

V usage is TRBV15 and J usage is TRBJ1-3, with D perhaps TRBD1 (6 bases). The CDR3 runs 18 residues. Germline V gives CDR1 LNHNV, CDR2 YYDKDF (reference sequence). The V gene lost 0 bases and the J gene lost 1 base, with 16 bases spanning the gap. The CDR3 reads CATSRERGARGSGNTIYF. The CDR3 coding sequence is TGTGCCACCAGCAGAGAGCGGGGGGCCCGGGGGTCTGGAAACACCATATATTTT.

This clone was detected only once. Germline is not matched at one junction end, which may reflect a read error. V is TRBV7-2 and J is TRBJ1-6; D is ambiguous. CDR3 length: 17 amino acids. Germline V CDR1 and CDR2: SGHTA, FQGNSA. In DNA, the CDR3 is TGTGCCAGCAGCTTTACAGACCGAAGCTCCGATAATTCACCCCTCCACTTT. This codes for CASSFTDRSSDNSPLHF. Combining the CDR3 with reference TRBV7-2 and TRBJ1-6 gives the whole variable domain GAGVSQSPSNKVTEKGKDVELRCDPISGHTALYWYRQSLGQGLEFLIYFQGNSAPDKSGLPSDRFSAERTGGSVSTLTIQRTQQEDSAVYLCASSFTDRSSDNSPLHFGNGTRLTVT.

The chain couples TRBV6-4 to TRBJ1-1; possible D gene TRBD1, 6 bases. V was clipped by 6 bases and J by 1 base, with 15 bases between them. In germline, CDR1 is MRHNA, CDR2 SNTAGT. CDR3 length: 15 residues. CDR3 in amino acids: CASRPHGTSNTEAFF. DNA of the CDR3: TGTGCCAGCAGGCCCCATGGGACATCGAACACTGAAGCTTTCTTT.

CDR3 sequence: CSVLPVQGGTEAFF. The CDR3 DNA reads TGCAGCGTTTTACCCGTACAGGGGGGGACTGAAGCTTTCTTT. The rearrangement joins TRBV29-1 to TRBJ1-1; 8 nucleotides align to TRBD1. This CDR3 has 14 amino acids. Trimming cost V 5 bases and J 5 bases; bases outside gene matches: 10. From germline, CDR1 is SQVTM and CDR2 ANQGSEA.

This clone has just a few counts. The chain carries TRBV4-1 and TRBJ1-5; tentative D call: TRBD1 (5 bases). This CDR3 region has 16 residues. Germline V gives CDR1 MGHRA, CDR2 YSYEKL. The V end lost 1 base, the J end lost 6 bases, and 16 bases lay between the germline ends. The DNA for the CDR3 is TGCGCCAGCAGCCAAGGGGTAATAGTGGGGCCTCAGCCCCAGCATTTT. This codes for CASSQGVIVGPQPQHF.

The V call is TRBV7-2, the J call TRBJ2-2, with 8 positions matching TRBD2. Germline assignment: CDR1 SGHTA and CDR2 FQGNSA. This CDR3 has 16 residues. The J segment lost 2 bases and the V segment lost 4 bases, leaving 6 bases of the junction unmatched. The CDR3 reads CASSSGGGINTGELFF. CDR3 nucleotide sequence: TGTGCCAGCAGCTCCGGGGGGGGAATCAACACCGGGGAGCTGTTTTTT.

The rearrangement joins TRBV10-3 to TRBJ1-2, with TRBD1 matching over 11 bases. This CDR3 is 14 amino acids long. J gave up 1 base and V 6 bases, and 1 base lay outside the gene matches. Germline CDR1 reads ENHRY; CDR2 reads SYGVKD. This CDR3 is CAISGTGGNYGYTF. CDR3 nucleotide sequence: TGTGCCATCAGCGGGACAGGGGGTAACTATGGCTACACCTTC.

For the CDR3, the DNA is TGTGCCAGCAGTTTATCACGGGTCCACGAGCAGTACTTC. Protein: CASSLSRVHEQYF. V is TRBV27 and J is TRBJ2-7; D ambiguous. With 0 bases removed from V and 5 bases from J, the gap between germline ends came to 8 bases. The germline V gene has CDR1 MNHEY and CDR2 SMNVEV (reference sequence). The CDR3 covers 13 residues.

The gene calls are TRBV6-5 and TRBJ1-2; 8 bases match TRBD1. The CDR3 runs 16 residues. The V and J ends lost 2 bases and 0 bases, in that order; junction bases with no gene match: 5. CDR1 and CDR2 from the germline V gene are MNHEY and SVGAGI. For the CDR3, the DNA is TGTGCCAGCAGTTACGACTACAGGGGGGCTAACTATGGCTACACCTTC. Its translation is CASSYDYRGANYGYTF.

V is TRBV2 and J is TRBJ2-3; TRBD2 agrees at 7 bases. The V and J ends lost 8 bases and 6 bases, in that order; junction bases with no gene match: 11. Germline values: CDR1 SNHLY, CDR2 FYNNEI. There are 14 residues in the CDR3. Here the CDR3 DNA reads TGTGCCAGCCGCCGGGGGGAAGGGTGGGATACGCAGTATTTT. As protein: CASRRGEGWDTQYF.

The CDR3 sequence is CASSLGDRVTEAFF. The DNA for the CDR3 is TGTGCCAGCAGCTTGGGGGACAGGGTTACTGAAGCTTTCTTT. V is TRBV5-6 and J is TRBJ1-1; 9 bases map to TRBD1. The V gene end was trimmed by 0 bases and the J gene end by 5 bases; junction bases not matched to a gene: 2. The germline V gene has CDR1 SGHDT and CDR2 YYEEEE. The CDR3 spans 14 residues.

This chain connects TRBV11-2 to TRBJ2-1, with 7 nucleotides matching TRBD2. Trimming at V came to 6 bases and at J to 0 bases, leaving 5 bases not matched to a gene. Germline CDR1 and CDR2: SGHAT and FQNNGV. The CDR3 contains 15 residues. The CDR3 DNA follows: TGTGCCAGCAGTCCGGGGGGTATCTCCTACAATGAGCAGTTCTTC. Protein product: CASSPGGISYNEQFF.

The chain recombines TRBV11-2 with TRBJ1-1, with 7 positions matching TRBD1. CDR1 and CDR2 from the germline V gene are SGHAT and FQNNGV. This CDR3 has 15 amino acids. The V gene end was trimmed by 6 bases and the J gene end by 1 base; junction bases not matched to a gene: 8. The CDR3 DNA reads TGTGCCAGCAGAATACCGGGACAGAAGAACACTGAAGCTTTCTTT. Translation gives CASRIPGQKNTEAFF.

Written as DNA, the CDR3 is TGCGCCAGCAGCCCCGGGACTAGCGGGAGCACAGATACGCAGTATTTT. It is translated as CASSPGTSGSTDTQYF. The chain joins TRBV5-1 to TRBJ2-3, with 12 bases fitting TRBD2. Germline-derived CDR1 and CDR2 are SGHRS and YFSETQ. The CDR3 spans 16 residues. V trimming: 4 bases; J trimming: 0 bases; junction bases outside the gene matches: 3. Full variable domain (outside the CDR3, taken from reference TRBV5-1 and TRBJ2-3): KAGVTQTPRYLIKTRGQQVTLSCSPISGHRSVSWYQQTPGQGLQFLFEYFSETQRNKGNFPGRFSGRQFSNSRSEMNVSTLELGDSALYLCASSPGTSGSTDTQYFGPGTRLTVL.

This rearrangement joins TRBV9 to TRBJ2-5, with a possible D match to TRBD1 (5 bases). The length of the CDR3 is 14 residues. The V end was cut by 0 bases, the J end by 5 bases, with 11 bases between. The V gene's germline CDR1 is SGDLS and CDR2 YYNGEE. The CDR3 DNA follows: TGTGCCAGCAGCGTAGCTGGCAGGGCCGAGACCCAGTACTTC. Protein product: CASSVAGRAETQYF.

The gene calls are TRBV19 and TRBJ2-7; possible D gene TRBD1, 5 bases. Germline assignment: CDR1 LNHDA and CDR2 SQIVND (reference sequence). CDR3 length equals 13 residues. V lost 3 bases, J lost 4 bases, and 10 bases lay in between. Written as DNA, the CDR3 is TGTGCCAGTAGTATCAGGGAAGGGTACGAGCAGTACTTC. Amino acids: CASSIREGYEQYF.

This chain connects TRBV4-1 to TRBJ1-4; TRBD1 aligns across 12 bases. V trimming: 1 base; J trimming: 12 bases; junction bases outside the gene matches: 9. Per germline, CDR1 MGHRA and CDR2 YSYEKL. The CDR3 is made up of 16 amino acids. The CDR3 region is CASSQVLGDRGPELFF. The DNA for the CDR3 is TGCGCCAGCAGCCAAGTTCTCGGGGACAGGGGGCCTGAACTGTTTTTT.

The gene calls are TRBV3-1 (or the pseudogene TRBV3-2) and TRBJ1-1; 8 nucleotides match TRBD1. The CDR3 is 16 amino acids. Germline CDR1 and CDR2: LGHDT and YNNKEL (reference sequence). V was clipped by 4 bases and J by 3 bases; unmatched bases: 10. The CDR3 here is CASSRTGSPKDTEAFF. As DNA, the CDR3 is TGTGCCAGCAGCCGGACAGGGTCCCCCAAGGACACTGAAGCTTTCTTT.

The chain employs TRBV27 and TRBJ2-1, with 16 bases that match TRBD2. Germline loops: CDR1 MNHEY, CDR2 SMNVEV (reference sequence). V was clipped by 6 bases and J by 0 bases; unmatched bases: 8. This CDR3 spans 19 amino acids. CDR3 sequence: CASRRPGLAGGSSYNEQFF. Here the CDR3 DNA reads TGTGCCAGCAGACGACCGGGACTAGCGGGGGGGAGCTCCTACAATGAGCAGTTCTTC.

The J gene is TRBJ1-1, the V gene TRBV28; 7 bases align to TRBD1. The V gene end was trimmed by 6 bases and the J gene end by 12 bases; junction bases not matched to a gene: 16. CDR3 size: 14 residues. The germline V gene encodes CDR1 MDHEN and CDR2 SYDVKM. CDR3: CASRAGKGATVSFF. As DNA, the CDR3 is TGTGCCAGCAGGGCTGGAAAGGGGGCGACGGTATCTTTCTTT. The entire variable domain, with the rest obtained from reference TRBV28 and TRBJ1-1, is as follows: DVKVTQSSRYLVKRTGEKVFLECVQDMDHENMFWYRQDPGLGLRLIYFSYDVKMKEKGDIPEGYSVSREKKERFSLILESASTNQTSMYLCASRAGKGATVSFFGQGTRLTVV.

The rearrangement uses TRBV19 and TRBJ1-2; perhaps TRBD1 as D (5 bases). This CDR3 region has 14 residues. Germline assignment: CDR1 LNHDA and CDR2 SQIVND (reference sequence). V dropped 5 bases and J dropped 2 bases, with 12 bases sitting between them. For the CDR3, the DNA is TGTGCCAGTAGTCTGACAGTTTCCAACTATGGCTACACCTTC. It yields the protein CASSLTVSNYGYTF.

This clone was observed once. The chain links TRBV7-2 to TRBJ1-4; no clear D gene. Germline V gene data show CDR1 as SGHTA and CDR2 as FQGNSA. Trimming removed 5 bases at V and 8 bases at J, with 18 bases between. The CDR3 sequence is 15 residues long. CDR3 protein: CASSPGGRGGEKLFF. CDR3 bases: TGTGCCAGCAGCCCAGGCGGCCGGGGTGGGGAAAAACTGTTTTTT.

The chain carries TRBV7-2 and TRBJ2-1; the match to TRBD2 covers 12 bases. CDR3 size: 13 residues. Germline trimming cut 4 bases from V and 12 bases from J; bases unmatched to any gene: 4. Germline V lookup: CDR1 SGHTA, CDR2 FQGNSA. This chain's CDR3 is CASSSTSGGVQFF. The CDR3 nucleotides are TGTGCCAGCAGCTCGACTAGCGGGGGAGTGCAGTTCTTC. The variable domain in full, completed from reference TRBV7-2 and TRBJ2-1, reads GAGVSQSPSNKVTEKGKDVELRCDPISGHTALYWYRQSLGQGLEFLIYFQGNSAPDKSGLPSDRFSAERTGGSVSTLTIQRTQQEDSAVYLCASSSTSGGVQFFGPGTRLTVL.

This CDR3 is CASSPRGGWKNYGYTF. The CDR3 DNA reads TGTGCCAGCAGTCCCCGGGGTGGGTGGAAAAACTATGGCTACACCTTC. This chain connects TRBV28 to TRBJ1-2; D gene ambiguous. Germline lookup yields CDR1 MDHEN and CDR2 SYDVKM. V lost 5 bases, J lost 2 bases, and 18 bases lay in between. The CDR3 is 16 amino acids.